These 2 T cell receptor beta chains were all obtained from the same sample, sequenced in a study of CD8 T cell repertoires and HIV-1 epitope variants. Their antigens are not known. Method: immunoSEQ multiplex PCR; TCRdb's copy keeps in-frame clones and lacks some. Seen here are around 1,100 clones, about three fifths observed once, and the top ten hold approximately 45%. Sequenced: cultured CD8+ T cells derived from PBMCs. These receptors all stem from a male donor with HIV.

J is TRBJ2-7 and V is TRBV9; 9 bases are a match to TRBD2. CDR3 size: 14 residues. Trimming took 5 bases from V and 5 from J; bases not matched to a gene: 8. CDR1 is SGDLS and CDR2 is YYNGEE in the germline V gene. The CDR3 region has the DNA TGTGCCAGCAGTGGTGGCGGGGGGGCTGACGAGCAGTACTTC. Residues: CASSGGGGADEQYF.

The V call is TRBV30, the J call TRBJ1-2; 8 nucleotides agree with TRBD1. This CDR3 is 14 amino acids long. Germline values: CDR1 GTSNPN, CDR2 SVGIG (reference sequence). Trimming removed 3 bases from V and 4 bases from J; junction bases left unmatched: 7. For the CDR3, the DNA is TGTGCCTGGAGAGCGGACAGGGAGCTCTATGGCTACACCTTC. Translation gives CAWRADRELYGYTF.